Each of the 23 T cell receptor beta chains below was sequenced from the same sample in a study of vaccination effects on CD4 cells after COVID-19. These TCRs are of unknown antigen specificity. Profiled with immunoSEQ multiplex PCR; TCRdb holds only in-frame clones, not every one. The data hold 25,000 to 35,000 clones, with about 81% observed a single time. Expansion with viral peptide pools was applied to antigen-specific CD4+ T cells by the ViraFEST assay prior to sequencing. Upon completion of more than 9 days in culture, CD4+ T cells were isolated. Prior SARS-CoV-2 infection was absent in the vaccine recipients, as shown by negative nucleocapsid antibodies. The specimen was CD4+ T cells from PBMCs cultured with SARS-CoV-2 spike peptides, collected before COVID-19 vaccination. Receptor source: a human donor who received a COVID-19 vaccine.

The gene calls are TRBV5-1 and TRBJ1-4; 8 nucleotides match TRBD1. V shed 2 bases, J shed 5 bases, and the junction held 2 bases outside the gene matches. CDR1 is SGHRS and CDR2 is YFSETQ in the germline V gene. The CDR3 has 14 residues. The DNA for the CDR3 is TGCGCCAGCAGCTTTGGACAGGGAAATGAAAAACTGTTTTTT. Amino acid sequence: CASSFGQGNEKLFF.

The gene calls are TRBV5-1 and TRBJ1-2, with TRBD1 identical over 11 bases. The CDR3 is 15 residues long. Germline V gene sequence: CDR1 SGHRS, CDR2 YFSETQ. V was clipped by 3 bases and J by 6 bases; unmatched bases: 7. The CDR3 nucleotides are TGCGCCAGCAGCTCGCGGGGACAGGGGGGAGATGGCTACACCTTC. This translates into CASSSRGQGGDGYTF.

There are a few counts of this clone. CDR3 protein: CSVGGRNEKLFF. The CDR3 coding sequence is TGCAGCGTTGGGGGCAGGAATGAAAAACTGTTTTTT. The chain couples TRBV29-1 to TRBJ1-4; possibly TRBD1 for D (5 bases). The CDR3 covers 12 residues. In germline, CDR1 is SQVTM, CDR2 ANQGSEA. Trimming removed 4 bases at V and 5 bases at J, with 8 bases between.

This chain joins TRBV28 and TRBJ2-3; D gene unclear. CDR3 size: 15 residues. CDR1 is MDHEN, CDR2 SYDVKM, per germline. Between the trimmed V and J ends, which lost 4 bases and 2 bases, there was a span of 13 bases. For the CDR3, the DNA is TGTGCCAGCAGTTCTCCTACGGCACACACAGATACGCAGTATTTT. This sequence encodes CASSSPTAHTDTQYF.

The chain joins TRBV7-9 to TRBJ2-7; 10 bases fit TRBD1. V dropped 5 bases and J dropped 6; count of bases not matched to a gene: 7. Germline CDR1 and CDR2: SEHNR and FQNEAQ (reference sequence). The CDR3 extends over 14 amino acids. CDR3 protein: CASSPPTGGFEQYF. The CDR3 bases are TGTGCCAGCAGCCCTCCGACAGGGGGCTTCGAGCAGTACTTC.

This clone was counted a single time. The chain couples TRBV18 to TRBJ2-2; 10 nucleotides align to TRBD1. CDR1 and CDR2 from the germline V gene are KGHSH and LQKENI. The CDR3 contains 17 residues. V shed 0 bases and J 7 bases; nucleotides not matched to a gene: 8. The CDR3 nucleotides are TGTGCCAGCTCACCACCGATGGACAGGGGGTGGAACGGGGAGCTGTTTTTT. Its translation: CASSPPMDRGWNGELFF.

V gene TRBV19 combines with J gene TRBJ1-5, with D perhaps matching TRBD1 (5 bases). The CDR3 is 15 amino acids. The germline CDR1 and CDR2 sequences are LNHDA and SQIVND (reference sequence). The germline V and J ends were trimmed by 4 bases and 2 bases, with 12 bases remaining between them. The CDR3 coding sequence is TGTGCCAGTAGTACCACGGGGGGTGGCAATCAGCCCCAGCATTTT. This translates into CASSTTGGGNQPQHF.

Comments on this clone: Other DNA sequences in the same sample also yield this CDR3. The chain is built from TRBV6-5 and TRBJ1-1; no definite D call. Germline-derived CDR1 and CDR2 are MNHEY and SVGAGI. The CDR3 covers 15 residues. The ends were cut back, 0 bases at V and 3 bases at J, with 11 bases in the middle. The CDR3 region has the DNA TGTGCCAGCAGTTACTCGAGGCCTCGGGACACTGAAGCTTTCTTT. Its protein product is CASSYSRPRDTEAFF.

CDR3: CASSLTDTQYF. The CDR3 region has the DNA TGCGCCAGCAGCCTCACAGATACGCAGTATTTT. The chain links TRBV5-1 to TRBJ2-3; D unresolved. There are 11 residues in the CDR3. Per germline, CDR1 SGHRS and CDR2 YFSETQ. Trimming removed 4 bases at V and 2 bases at J, with 2 bases between.

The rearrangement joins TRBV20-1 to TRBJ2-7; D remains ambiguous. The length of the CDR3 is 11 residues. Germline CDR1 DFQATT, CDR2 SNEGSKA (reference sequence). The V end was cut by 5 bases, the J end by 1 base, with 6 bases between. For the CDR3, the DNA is TGCAGTGCTCCTACATCCTACGAGCAGTACTTC. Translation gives CSAPTSYEQYF.

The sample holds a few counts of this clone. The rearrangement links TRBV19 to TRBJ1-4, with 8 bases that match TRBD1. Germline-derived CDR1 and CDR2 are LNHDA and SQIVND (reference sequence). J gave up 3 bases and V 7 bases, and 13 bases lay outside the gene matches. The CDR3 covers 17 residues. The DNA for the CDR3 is TGTGCCAGTACCTCCTTGGGCAGGGGGCAGGCTAATGAAAAACTGTTTTTT. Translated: CASTSLGRGQANEKLFF.

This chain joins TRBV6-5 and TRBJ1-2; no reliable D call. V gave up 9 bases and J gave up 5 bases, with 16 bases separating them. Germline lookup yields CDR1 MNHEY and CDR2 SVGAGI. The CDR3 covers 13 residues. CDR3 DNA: TGTGCCAGTGCGACAAGCACACCTTATGGCTACACCTTC. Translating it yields CASATSTPYGYTF.

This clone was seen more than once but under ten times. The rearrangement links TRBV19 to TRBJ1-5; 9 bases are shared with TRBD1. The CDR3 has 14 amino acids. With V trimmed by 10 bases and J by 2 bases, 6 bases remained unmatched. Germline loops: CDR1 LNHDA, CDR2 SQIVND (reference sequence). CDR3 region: CATTGQGRNQPQHF. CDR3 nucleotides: TGTGCCACGACGGGACAGGGCCGCAATCAGCCCCAGCATTTT.

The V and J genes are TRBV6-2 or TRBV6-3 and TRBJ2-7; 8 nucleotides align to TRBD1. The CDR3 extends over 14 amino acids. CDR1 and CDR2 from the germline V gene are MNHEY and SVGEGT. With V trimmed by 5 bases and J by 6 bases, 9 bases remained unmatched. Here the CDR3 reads CASSTPGTGGEQYF. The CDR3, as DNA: TGTGCCAGCAGTACTCCCGGGACAGGCGGCGAGCAGTACTTC.

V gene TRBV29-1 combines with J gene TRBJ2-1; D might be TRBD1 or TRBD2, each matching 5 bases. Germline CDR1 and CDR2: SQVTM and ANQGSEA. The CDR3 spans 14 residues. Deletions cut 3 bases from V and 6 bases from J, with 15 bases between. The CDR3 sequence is CSVEGGGDGNEQFF. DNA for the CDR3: TGCAGCGTTGAGGGTGGGGGAGACGGCAATGAGCAGTTCTTC.

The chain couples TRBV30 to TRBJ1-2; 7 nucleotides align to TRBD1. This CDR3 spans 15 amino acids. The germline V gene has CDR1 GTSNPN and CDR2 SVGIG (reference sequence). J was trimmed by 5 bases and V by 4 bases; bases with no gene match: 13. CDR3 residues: CAWMGTALAYYGYTF. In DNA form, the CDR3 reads TGTGCCTGGATGGGGACAGCCCTCGCATATTATGGCTACACCTTC.

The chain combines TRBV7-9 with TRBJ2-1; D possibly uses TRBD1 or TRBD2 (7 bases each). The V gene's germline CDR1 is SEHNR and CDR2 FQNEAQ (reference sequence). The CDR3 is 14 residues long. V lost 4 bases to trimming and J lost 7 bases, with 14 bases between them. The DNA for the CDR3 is TGTGCCAGCAGCTACCCAGGGGGGGGTAATGAGCAGTTCTTC. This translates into CASSYPGGGNEQFF. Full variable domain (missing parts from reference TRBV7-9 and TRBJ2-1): DTGVSQNPRHKITKRGQNVTFRCDPISEHNRLYWYRQTLGQGPEFLTYFQNEAQLEKSRLLSDRFSAERPKGSFSTLEIQRTEQGDSAMYLCASSYPGGGNEQFFGPGTRLTVL.

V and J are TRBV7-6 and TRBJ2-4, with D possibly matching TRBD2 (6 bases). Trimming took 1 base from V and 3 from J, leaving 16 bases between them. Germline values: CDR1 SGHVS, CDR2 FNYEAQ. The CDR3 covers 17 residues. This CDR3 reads CASSLDGGGSLKNIQYF. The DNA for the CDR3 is TGTGCCAGCAGCTTAGACGGGGGTGGATCCCTCAAAAACATTCAGTACTTC.

The CDR3 spells CASSQREASGGAYNEQFF. As DNA, the CDR3 is TGCGCCAGCAGCCAGCGGGAGGCTAGCGGGGGGGCCTACAATGAGCAGTTCTTC. The chain is built from TRBV4-1 and TRBJ2-1; 12 bases are a match to TRBD2. Germline V gene data show CDR1 as MGHRA and CDR2 as YSYEKL. The CDR3 extends over 18 amino acids. J lost 2 bases, V lost 3 bases, and 8 bases had no gene match.

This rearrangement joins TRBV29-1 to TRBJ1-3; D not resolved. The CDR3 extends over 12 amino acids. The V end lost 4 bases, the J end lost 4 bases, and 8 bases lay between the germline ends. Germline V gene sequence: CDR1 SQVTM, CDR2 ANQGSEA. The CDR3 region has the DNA TGCAGCGTTGGTCAAGACGGAAACACCATATATTTT. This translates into CSVGQDGNTIYF.

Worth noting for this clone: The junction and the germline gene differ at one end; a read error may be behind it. The CDR3 sequence: CASSSMGLAGGETQYF. The DNA of the CDR3 is TGTGCTAGCAGCTCGATGGGACTAGCGGGAGGAGAGACCCAGTACTTC. This rearrangement joins TRBV7-7 to TRBJ2-5; 15 bases align to TRBD2. The CDR3 sequence is 16 residues long. In germline, CDR1 is SSHAT, CDR2 FNYEAQ (reference sequence).

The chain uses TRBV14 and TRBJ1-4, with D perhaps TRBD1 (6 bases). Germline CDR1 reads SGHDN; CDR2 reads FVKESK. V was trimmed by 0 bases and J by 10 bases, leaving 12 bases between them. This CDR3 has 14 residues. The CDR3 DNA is TGTGCCAGCAGCCAAGATCTAAGGGGGGGAAAACTGTTTTTT. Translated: CASSQDLRGGKLFF.

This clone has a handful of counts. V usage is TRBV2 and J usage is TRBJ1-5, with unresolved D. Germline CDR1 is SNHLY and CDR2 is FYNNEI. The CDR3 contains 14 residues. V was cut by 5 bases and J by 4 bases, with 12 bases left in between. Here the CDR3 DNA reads TGTGCCAGCAGTTCTGACACCGTTAATCAGCCCCAGCATTTT. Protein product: CASSSDTVNQPQHF.